This T cell receptor (beta chain) comes out of a study of T cells in tuberculosis. Study results and limitations: Active tuberculosis TCR-alpha repertoires lay closer to GMM-specific TCRs than IGRA-negative controls, suggesting clonal expansion. The TCR-beta difference was not significant; alpha differences partly reflected length.

The repertoire was sequenced with immunoSEQ multiplex PCR; TCRdb's copy has only in-frame clones and lacks some. The profile shows 29,000 or so clones, about 91% of them singletons. V shed 4 bases and J 3 bases; nucleotides not matched to a gene: 4. The CDR3 runs to 14 residues. Germline V gene sequence: CDR1 SGHRS, CDR2 YFSETQ. Turning to this clone: Its antigen is unknown.

The sample's time point: new active TB diagnosis, blood taken before or within 7 days of starting treatment. The sequence derives from an adult with tuberculosis. The gene calls are TRBV5-1 and TRBJ1-3; 7 bases align to TRBD1. The input for sequencing was PBMCs, taken at tuberculosis diagnosis. CDR3 sequence (DNA): TGCGCCAGCAGCCTCTGGGACAGTGGAAACACCATATATTTT. It encodes CASSLWDSGNTIYF.